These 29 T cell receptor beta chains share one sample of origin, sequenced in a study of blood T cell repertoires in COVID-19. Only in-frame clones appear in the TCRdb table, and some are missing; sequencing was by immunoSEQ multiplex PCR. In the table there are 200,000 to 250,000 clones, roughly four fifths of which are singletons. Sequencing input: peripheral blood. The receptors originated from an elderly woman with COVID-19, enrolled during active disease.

In DNA, the CDR3 is TGTGCCAGCAGCGAGAGACAGTACTCTATGGGCTACACCTTC. It encodes CASSERQYSMGYTF. This chain connects TRBV11-2 to TRBJ1-2; tentative D call: TRBD1 (5 bases). CDR1 is SGHAT, CDR2 FQNNGV, per germline. The CDR3 contains 14 residues. Trimming removed 5 bases at V and 8 bases at J, with 18 bases between.

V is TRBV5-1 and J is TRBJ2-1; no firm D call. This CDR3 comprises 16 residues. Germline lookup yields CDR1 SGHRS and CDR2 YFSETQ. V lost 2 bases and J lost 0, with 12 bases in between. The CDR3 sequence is CASSFGAASSYNEQFF. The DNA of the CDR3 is TGCGCCAGCAGCTTCGGTGCAGCGAGCTCCTACAATGAGCAGTTCTTC.

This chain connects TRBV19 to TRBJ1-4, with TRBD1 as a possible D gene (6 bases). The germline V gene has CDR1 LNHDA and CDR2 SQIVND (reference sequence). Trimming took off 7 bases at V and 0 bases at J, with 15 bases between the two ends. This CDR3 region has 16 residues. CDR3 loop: CASIRVGGSTNEKLFF. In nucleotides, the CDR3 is TGTGCCAGTATTCGGGTAGGGGGATCAACTAATGAAAAACTGTTTTTT.

The DNA for the CDR3 is TGTGCCATCGGGGAGGGGACGACGTGGGAAAAACTGTTTTTT. It yields the protein CAIGEGTTWEKLFF. This chain links TRBV10-3 with TRBJ1-4; a weak D match, TRBD1 (5 bases). The V end lost 8 bases, the J end lost 8 bases, and 18 bases lay between the germline ends. The CDR3 is 14 residues long. CDR1 and CDR2 from the germline V gene are ENHRY and SYGVKD.

Here the CDR3 DNA reads TGTGCCAGCAATCCCCGGGACAGGGTACCCTCTGGGGCCAACGTCCTGACTTTC. This encodes CASNPRDRVPSGANVLTF. The J gene is TRBJ2-6, the V gene TRBV28; 9 bases align to TRBD1. V trimming: 7 bases; J trimming: 0 bases; junction bases outside the gene matches: 10. The germline V gene has CDR1 MDHEN and CDR2 SYDVKM. The CDR3 totals 18 residues.

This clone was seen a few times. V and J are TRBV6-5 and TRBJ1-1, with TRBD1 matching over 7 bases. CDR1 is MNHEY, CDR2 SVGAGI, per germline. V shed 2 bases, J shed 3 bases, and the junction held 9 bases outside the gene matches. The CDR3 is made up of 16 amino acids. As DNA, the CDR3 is TGTGCCAGCAGTTACACGCAGGGGGTCCGAGACACTGAAGCTTTCTTT. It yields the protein CASSYTQGVRDTEAFF.

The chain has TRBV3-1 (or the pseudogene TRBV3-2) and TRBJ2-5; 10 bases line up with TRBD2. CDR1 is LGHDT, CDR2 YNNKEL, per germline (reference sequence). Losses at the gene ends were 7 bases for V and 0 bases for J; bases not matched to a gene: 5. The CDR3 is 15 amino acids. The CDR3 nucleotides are TGTGCCAGCAAAAATAGCGGGGGGTACCAAGAGACCCAGTACTTC. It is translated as CASKNSGGYQETQYF.

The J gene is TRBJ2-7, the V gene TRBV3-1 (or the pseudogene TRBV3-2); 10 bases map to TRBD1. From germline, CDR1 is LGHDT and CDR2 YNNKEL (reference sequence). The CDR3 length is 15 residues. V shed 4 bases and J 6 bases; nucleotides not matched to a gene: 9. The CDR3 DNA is TGTGCCAGCAGCCCCTCCGGGACAGGGGTCTTCGAGCAGTACTTC. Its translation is CASSPSGTGVFEQYF.

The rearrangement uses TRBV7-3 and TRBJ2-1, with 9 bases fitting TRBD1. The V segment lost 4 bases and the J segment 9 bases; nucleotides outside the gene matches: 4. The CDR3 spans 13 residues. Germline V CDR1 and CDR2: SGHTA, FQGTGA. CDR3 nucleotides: TGTGCCAGCAGCTCGACAGGGGGTGGTGAGCAGTTCTTC. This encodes CASSSTGGGEQFF.

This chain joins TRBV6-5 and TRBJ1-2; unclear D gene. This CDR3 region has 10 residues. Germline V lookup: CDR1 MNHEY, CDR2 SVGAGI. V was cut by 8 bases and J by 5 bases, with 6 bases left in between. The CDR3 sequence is CASRGYGYTF. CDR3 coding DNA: TGTGCCAGCCGGGGATATGGCTACACCTTC.

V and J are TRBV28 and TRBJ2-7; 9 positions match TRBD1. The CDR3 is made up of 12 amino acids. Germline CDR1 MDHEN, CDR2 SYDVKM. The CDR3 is CVSGTGYYEQYF. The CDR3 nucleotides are TGTGTCTCCGGGACAGGGTATTACGAGCAGTACTTC.

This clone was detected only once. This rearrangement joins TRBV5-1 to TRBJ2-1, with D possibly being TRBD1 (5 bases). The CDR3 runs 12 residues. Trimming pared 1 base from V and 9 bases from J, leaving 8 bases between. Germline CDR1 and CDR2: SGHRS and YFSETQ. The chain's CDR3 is CASSLFQGEQFF. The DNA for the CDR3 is TGCGCCAGCAGCTTGTTCCAGGGTGAGCAGTTCTTC.

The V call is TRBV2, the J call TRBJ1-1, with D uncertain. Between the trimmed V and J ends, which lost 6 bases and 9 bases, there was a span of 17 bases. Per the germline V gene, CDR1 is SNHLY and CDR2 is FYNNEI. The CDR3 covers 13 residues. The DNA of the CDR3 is TGTGCCAGCAGCGAGGCCCAAAGGATGCAAGCTTTCTTT. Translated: CASSEAQRMQAFF.

CDR3 coding DNA: TGTGCCAGCAGCCCGGGGGTGGGGCAGTCTAATGAGCAGTTCTTC. This encodes CASSPGVGQSNEQFF. The chain employs TRBV11-3 and TRBJ2-1, with a possible D match to TRBD2 (6 bases). V was shortened by 5 bases and J by 7 bases, with 18 bases between the two germline ends. This CDR3 region has 15 residues. The germline V gene encodes CDR1 SGHNT and CDR2 YENEEA.

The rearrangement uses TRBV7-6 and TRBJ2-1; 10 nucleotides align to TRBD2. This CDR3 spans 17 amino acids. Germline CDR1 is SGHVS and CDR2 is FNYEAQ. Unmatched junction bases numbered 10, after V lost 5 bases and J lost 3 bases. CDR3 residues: CASSNRLAGVLYNEQFF. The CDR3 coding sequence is TGTGCCAGCAGCAACCGTCTAGCGGGAGTCCTCTACAATGAGCAGTTCTTC.

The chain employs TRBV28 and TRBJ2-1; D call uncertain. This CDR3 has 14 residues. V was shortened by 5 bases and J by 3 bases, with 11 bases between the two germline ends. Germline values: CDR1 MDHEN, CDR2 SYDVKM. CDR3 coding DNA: TGTGCCAGCAGTCCCTTTAGTCTCTACAATGAGCAGTTCTTC. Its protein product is CASSPFSLYNEQFF.

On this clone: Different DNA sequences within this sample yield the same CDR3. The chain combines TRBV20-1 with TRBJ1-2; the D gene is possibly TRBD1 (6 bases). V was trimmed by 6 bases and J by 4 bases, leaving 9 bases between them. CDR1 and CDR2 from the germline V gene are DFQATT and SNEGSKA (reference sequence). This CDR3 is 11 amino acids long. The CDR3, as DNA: TGCAGTGCCCCGGACAGCTATGGCTACACCTTC. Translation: CSAPDSYGYTF.

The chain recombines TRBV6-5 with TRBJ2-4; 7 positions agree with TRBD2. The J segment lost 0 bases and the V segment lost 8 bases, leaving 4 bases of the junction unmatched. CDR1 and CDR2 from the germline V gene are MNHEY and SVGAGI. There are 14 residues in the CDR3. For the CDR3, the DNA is TGTGCCAGCTGGGGGGGTCTAGCCAAAAACATTCAGTACTTC. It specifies CASWGGLAKNIQYF.

In DNA form, the CDR3 reads TGTGCCAGTGGAAGAGGGGGCTTAGATAACTATGGCTACACCTTC. Amino acid sequence: CASGRGGLDNYGYTF. The V gene is TRBV5-4, the J gene TRBJ1-2; 7 nucleotides agree with TRBD1. The CDR3 is made up of 15 amino acids. The trim removed 8 bases at V and 1 base at J, leaving 11 bases unmatched. In germline, CDR1 is SGHNT, CDR2 YYREEE (reference sequence).

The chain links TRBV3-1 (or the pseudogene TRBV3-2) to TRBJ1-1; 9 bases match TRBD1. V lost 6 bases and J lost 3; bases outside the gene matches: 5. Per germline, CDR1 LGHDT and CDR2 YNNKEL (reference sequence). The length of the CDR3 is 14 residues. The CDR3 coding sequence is TGTGCCAGCAGTCTTAGACAGGGGGACACTGAAGCTTTCTTT. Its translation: CASSLRQGDTEAFF.

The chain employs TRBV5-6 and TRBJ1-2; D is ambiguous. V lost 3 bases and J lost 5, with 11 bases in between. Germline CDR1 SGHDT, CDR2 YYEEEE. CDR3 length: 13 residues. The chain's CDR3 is CASSSWAHYGYTF. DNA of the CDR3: TGTGCCAGCAGCTCGTGGGCCCATTATGGCTACACCTTC.

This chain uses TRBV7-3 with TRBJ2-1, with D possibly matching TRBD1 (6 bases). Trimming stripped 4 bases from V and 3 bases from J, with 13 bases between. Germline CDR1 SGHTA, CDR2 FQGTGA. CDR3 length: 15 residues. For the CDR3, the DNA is TGTGCCAGCAGCTGGCGCCAGGGGAGCTACAATGAGCAGTTCTTC. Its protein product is CASSWRQGSYNEQFF.

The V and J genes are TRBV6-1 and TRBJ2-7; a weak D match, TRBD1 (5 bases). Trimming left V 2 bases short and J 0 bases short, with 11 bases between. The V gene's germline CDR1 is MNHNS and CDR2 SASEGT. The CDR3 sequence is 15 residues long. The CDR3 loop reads CASSEQGYGSYEQYF. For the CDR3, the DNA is TGTGCCAGCAGTGAACAGGGATACGGCTCCTACGAGCAGTACTTC.

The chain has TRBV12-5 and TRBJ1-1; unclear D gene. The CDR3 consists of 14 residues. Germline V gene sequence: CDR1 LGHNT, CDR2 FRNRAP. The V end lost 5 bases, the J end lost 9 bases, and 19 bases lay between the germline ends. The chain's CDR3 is CASGLGEGGPKAFF. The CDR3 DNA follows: TGTGCTAGTGGTCTCGGAGAGGGAGGGCCGAAAGCTTTCTTT.

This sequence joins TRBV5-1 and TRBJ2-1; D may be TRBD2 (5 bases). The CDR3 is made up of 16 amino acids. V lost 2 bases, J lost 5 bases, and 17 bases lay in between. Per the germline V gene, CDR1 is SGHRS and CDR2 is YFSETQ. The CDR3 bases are TGCGCCAGCAGCTTTCGGGGTCCCGTCGGTAACAATGAGCAGTTCTTC. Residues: CASSFRGPVGNNEQFF.

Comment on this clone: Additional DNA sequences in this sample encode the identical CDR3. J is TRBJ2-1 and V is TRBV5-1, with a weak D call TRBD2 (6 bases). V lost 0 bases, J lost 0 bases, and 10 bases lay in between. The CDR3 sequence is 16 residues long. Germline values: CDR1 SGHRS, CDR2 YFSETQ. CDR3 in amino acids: CASSLGASASYNEQFF. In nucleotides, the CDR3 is TGCGCCAGCAGCTTGGGGGCTAGCGCCTCCTACAATGAGCAGTTCTTC. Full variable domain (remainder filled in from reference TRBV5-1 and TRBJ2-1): KAGVTQTPRYLIKTRGQQVTLSCSPISGHRSVSWYQQTPGQGLQFLFEYFSETQRNKGNFPGRFSGRQFSNSRSEMNVSTLELGDSALYLCASSLGASASYNEQFFGPGTRLTVL.

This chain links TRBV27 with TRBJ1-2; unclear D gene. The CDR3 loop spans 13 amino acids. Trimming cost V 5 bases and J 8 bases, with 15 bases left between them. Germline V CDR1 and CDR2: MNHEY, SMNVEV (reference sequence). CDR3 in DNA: TGTGCCAGCAGTCCCCTTAGCCCCGAGGGCTACACCTTC. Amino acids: CASSPLSPEGYTF.

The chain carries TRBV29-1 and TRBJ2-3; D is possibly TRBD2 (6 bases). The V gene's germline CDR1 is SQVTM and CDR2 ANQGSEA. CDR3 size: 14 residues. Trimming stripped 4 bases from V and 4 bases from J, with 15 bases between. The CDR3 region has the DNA TGCAGCGTTGTGGGGGGACGAAGCGCAGATACGCAGTATTTT. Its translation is CSVVGGRSADTQYF.

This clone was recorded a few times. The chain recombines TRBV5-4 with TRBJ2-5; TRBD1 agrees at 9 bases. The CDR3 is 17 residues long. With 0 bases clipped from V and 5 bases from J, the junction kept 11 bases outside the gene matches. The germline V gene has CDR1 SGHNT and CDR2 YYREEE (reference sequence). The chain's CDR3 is CASSLGTGVGYGETQYF. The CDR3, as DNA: TGTGCCAGCAGCTTGGGGACAGGGGTTGGATATGGGGAGACCCAGTACTTC.